This T cell receptor (beta chain) was recorded in a study of T cells after yellow fever vaccination. The study's findings and limits: The study found a weaker secondary response that peaked faster, day 5 versus 15.

There are a few counts of this clonotype. Its target is unknown. A 5'RACE template-switching step, the method used to make TCR cDNA, added a universal primer site and UMIs. TCRdb redid the calling of the 5' RACE reads with MiXCR, one entry per CDR3 protein. The table shows roughly 520,000 distinct CDR3 sequences, with roughly 22% occurring only once. CDR1 SGHVS and CDR2 FQNEAQ come from the germline V gene. The CDR3 sequence is 15 residues long. V was trimmed by 0 bases and J by 1 base, leaving 7 bases between them. Material: PBMCs, obtained more than 20 days after the first yellow fever vaccination. This clonotype was sampled from a man younger than 35 who received the YFV17D yellow fever vaccine. V and J are TRBV7-8 and TRBJ2-1, with D unclear. CDR3 sequence reads: CASSLAGKSYNEQFF. The CDR3 DNA reads as TGTGCCAGCAGCTTAGCAGGGAAGTCCTACAATGAGCAGTTCTTC.